This T cell receptor beta chain was obtained from a study of blood T cell repertoires in COVID-19. Study as a whole: From the United States, Italy and Spain came samples of acute and convalescent COVID-19. The analysed material was cDNA or gDNA that came from T cells, B-cell-depleted T cells, or PBMCs.

Germline V lookup: CDR1 SGHVS, CDR2 FNYEAQ. V was pared by 3 bases and J by 0 bases, with 14 bases between. The CDR3 consists of 17 residues. Study processing details: Reference gene primer amplification gave nucleated cell count estimates. Produced via immunoSEQ multiplex PCR; TCRdb's table is partial and in-frame only. That table gives V, J and clone size, and the DNA gave D and trimming. The sample shows 46,000 or so clones, less than 90% of them seen only once. The chain links TRBV7-6 to TRBJ2-2, with D maybe TRBD1 (6 bases). Sequences were obtained from peripheral blood. This TCR came from a human donor in a cohort sampled during active COVID-19. The CDR3 bases are TGTGCCAGCAGCTTTCCCCAGGGGCGAGCGAACACCGGGGAGCTGTTTTTT. Translating it yields CASSFPQGRANTGELFF. Using reference TRBV7-6 and TRBJ2-2 for the parts outside the CDR3, the full variable domain is GAGVSQSPRYKVTKRGQDVALRCDPISGHVSLYWYRQALGQGPEFLTYFNYEAQQDKSGLPNDRFSAERPEGSISTLTIQRTEQRDSAMYRCASSFPQGRANTGELFFGEGSRLTVL.